The rows below give T cell receptor beta chains drawn from one sample of a study of blood T cell repertoires in COVID-19. Sequencing used immunoSEQ multiplex PCR; TCRdb keeps in-frame clones, though not all of them. The sample contains about 160,000 clones, approximately 80% of which appear only once. The sequenced material came from peripheral blood. These receptors were taken from a woman aged 80 or over with acute or convalescent COVID-19. Each CDR3 is given with its conserved first and last residue. Each record gives: CDR3 length, clone size, V gene, J gene, D gene, CDR3 protein, CDR3 DNA. The D gene is left open where the match is weak. Size is stated for part of the rows, as once, few or many counts, or as a class when the clone is expanded.

13	NA	TRBV28	TRBJ1-1	NA	CASSLGMNTEAFF	TGTGCCAGCAGTTTAGGCATGAACACTGAAGCTTTCTTT
13	once	TRBV2	TRBJ1-5	NA	CASRTGGGQPQHF	TGTGCCAGCAGGACAGGCGGTGGTCAGCCCCAGCATTTT
12	NA	TRBV18	TRBJ2-3	NA	CASSSTGDTQYF	TGTGCCAGCTCATCTACGGGAGATACGCAGTATTTT
14	once	TRBV2	TRBJ1-1	NA	CASSVPVMNTEAFF	TGTGCCAGCAGTGTTCCGGTCATGAACACTGAAGCTTTCTTT
17	NA	TRBV7-8	TRBJ1-2	TRBD1	CASSSDVWTGLTYGYTF	TGTGCCAGCAGCTCCGACGTGTGGACAGGACTAACCTATGGCTACACCTTC
13	NA	TRBV12-3/TRBV12-4	TRBJ2-1	NA	CASSYERYNEQFF	TGTGCCAGCAGTTATGAGCGGTACAATGAGCAGTTCTTC
13	NA	TRBV11-2	TRBJ1-2	NA	CASSLASNYGYTF	TGTGCCAGCAGCTTAGCCTCTAACTATGGCTACACCTTC
14	few	TRBV6-5	TRBJ1-1	NA	CASSLIQGNTEAFF	TGTGCCAGCAGCCTAATACAGGGGAACACTGAAGCTTTCTTT
15	NA	TRBV19	TRBJ1-1	NA	CASSSPRGEGTEAFF	TGTGCCAGTAGTTCCCCCCGGGGGGAAGGCACTGAAGCTTTCTTT
16	NA	TRBV7-2	TRBJ2-2	TRBD2	CASSSGLAGGHGELFF	TGTGCCAGCAGCTCCGGACTAGCGGGAGGGCACGGGGAGCTGTTTTTT
15	once	TRBV6-2/TRBV6-3	TRBJ1-2	TRBD1	CASSPRQGRIYGYTF	TGTGCCAGCAGTCCGAGACAGGGAAGGATCTATGGCTACACCTTC
15	NA	TRBV6-5	TRBJ2-5	NA	CASSGQGWSGETQYF	TGTGCCAGCAGCGGCCAGGGTTGGAGTGGGGAGACCCAGTACTTC
15	NA	TRBV7-2	TRBJ2-1	TRBD2	CASSFVSGGYNEQFF	TGTGCCAGCAGCTTTGTAAGCGGGGGCTACAATGAGCAGTTCTTC
15	NA	TRBV9	TRBJ1-1	NA	CASSVVSRDWTEAFF	TGTGCCAGCAGCGTAGTTTCCAGGGATTGGACTGAAGCTTTCTTT
16	NA	TRBV11-2	TRBJ1-6	NA	CASSLDSPGRGSPLHF	TGTGCCAGCAGCTTAGATAGCCCGGGGAGAGGTTCACCCCTCCACTTT
14	NA	TRBV10-3	TRBJ2-4	NA	CAISDPAGGNIQYF	TGTGCCATCAGTGACCCGGCAGGCGGGAACATTCAGTACTTC
11	once	TRBV12-3/TRBV12-4	TRBJ2-3	NA	CASSSGDTQYF	TGTGCCAGCAGTTCGGGGGATACGCAGTATTTT
15	few	TRBV6-6	TRBJ1-3	NA	CASSDSLLSGNTIYF	TGTGCCAGCAGTGACAGCCTTCTCTCTGGAAACACCATATATTTT
16	NA	TRBV3-1/TRBV3-2	TRBJ1-6	TRBD1	CASSQRRQGVGSPLHF	TGTGCCAGCAGCCAAAGGCGACAGGGAGTCGGTTCACCCCTCCACTTT
14	once	TRBV3-1/TRBV3-2	TRBJ2-1	TRBD2	CASSRTSGYNEQFF	TGTGCCAGCAGCCGGACTAGCGGCTACAATGAGCAGTTCTTC
13	NA	TRBV30	TRBJ1-1	TRBD1	CAWGTGANTEAFF	TGTGCCTGGGGGACAGGGGCGAACACTGAAGCTTTCTTT
14	NA	TRBV29-1	TRBJ1-6	TRBD1	CSIRKTGVDSPLHF	TGCAGCATCCGGAAGACAGGGGTTGATTCACCCCTCCACTTT